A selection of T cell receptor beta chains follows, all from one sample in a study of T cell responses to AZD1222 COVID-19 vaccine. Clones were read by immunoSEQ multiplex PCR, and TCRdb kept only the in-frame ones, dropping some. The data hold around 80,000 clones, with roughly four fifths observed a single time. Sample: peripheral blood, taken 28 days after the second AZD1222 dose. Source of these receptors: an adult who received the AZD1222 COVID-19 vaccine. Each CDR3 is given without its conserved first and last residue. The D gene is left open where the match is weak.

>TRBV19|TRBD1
ASSLTATGFNYGYT
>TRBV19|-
ASSILGLNSPLH
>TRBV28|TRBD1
ANGATRGQGYGYT
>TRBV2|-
ASTQSTGAGQPQH
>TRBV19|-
ASSDQPSNQPQH
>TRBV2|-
ASSEVRGSEAF
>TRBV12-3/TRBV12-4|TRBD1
ASNHRGDTEAF
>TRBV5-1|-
ASSLALAVGYT
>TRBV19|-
ASSIAEGTGELF
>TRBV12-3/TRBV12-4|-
ASRTKGPVEAF
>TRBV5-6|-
ASSLAIRWSPTTDTQY
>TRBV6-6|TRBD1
ASSSIPGQDTFGGANVLT
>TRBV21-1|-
ASSKAWDRGFNEQF
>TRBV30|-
AKPGDNSYEQY
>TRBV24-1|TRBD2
ATSDLQPPSGGRNTQY
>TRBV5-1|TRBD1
ASSLRQGQGTQY